These 7 T cell receptor beta chains were sequenced from one sample in a study of regulatory T cells in long-lasting Graves disease. Time point specified: newly diagnosed GD, antithyroid drugs for less than 3 months. TCR sequences were obtained from RNA taken from PBMCs. TCR beta libraries were built with iRepertoire HTBI primers and Arm-PCR of CDR3 regions. TCRdb used MiXCR to reprocess the multiplex PCR reads, holding one entry per CDR3 protein. The data show 440,000 or so distinct CDR3 sequences, with 16% seen just once and around 10% held by the top ten. A further study also used this sample, focusing on T cells in Graves' hyperthyroidism and ophthalmopathy.

The material was peripheral blood mononuclear cells (PBMCs), obtained at new diagnosis, from a patient treated with antithyroid drugs. These receptors all come from a woman under 40 with Graves disease.

There are a few counts of this clonotype. This chain joins TRBV7-2 and TRBJ2-1; D perhaps matches TRBD2 (5 bases). The V and J ends lost 0 bases and 8 bases respectively, with 14 bases between them. Germline-derived CDR1 and CDR2 are SGHTA and FQGNSA. This CDR3 spans 15 amino acids. CDR3: CASSLAGFPADEQFF. The CDR3 region has the DNA TGTGCCAGCAGCTTAGCAGGGTTCCCAGCGGATGAGCAGTTCTTC. Together with reference TRBV7-2 and TRBJ2-1, the CDR3 gives the full variable domain: GAGVSQSPSNKVTEKGKDVELRCDPISGHTALYWYRQSLGQGLEFLIYFQGNSAPDKSGLPSDRFSAERTGGSVSTLTIQRTQQEDSAVYLCASSLAGFPADEQFFGPGTRLTVL.

In its sample, this clonotype was seen many times. The chain joins TRBV6-1 to TRBJ1-5; D is uncertain. Germline-derived CDR1 and CDR2 are MNHNS and SASEGT. The V end was cut by 6 bases, the J end by 4 bases, with 10 bases between. The CDR3 length is 13 residues. The CDR3 sequence is CASSGRENQPQHF. DNA for the CDR3: TGTGCCAGCAGCGGGCGGGAAAATCAGCCCCAGCATTTT.

This CDR3 reads CASSLQGFGYTF. The CDR3 region has the DNA TGTGCCAGCAGCTTACAGGGATTTGGCTACACCTTC. V is TRBV7-2 and J is TRBJ1-2; D perhaps matches TRBD1 (5 bases). Germline assignment: CDR1 SGHTA and CDR2 FQGNSA. This CDR3 comprises 12 residues. V lost 2 bases, J lost 7 bases, and 8 bases lay in between. The full variable domain, with the rest looked up from reference TRBV7-2 and TRBJ1-2, is GAGVSQSPSNKVTEKGKDVELRCDPISGHTALYWYRQSLGQGLEFLIYFQGNSAPDKSGLPSDRFSAERTGGSVSTLTIQRTQQEDSAVYLCASSLQGFGYTFGSGTRLTVV.

This clonotype was seen many times. V and J are TRBV2 and TRBJ2-1; TRBD2 matches at 8 bases. CDR3 length equals 15 residues. Germline CDR1 SNHLY, CDR2 FYNNEI. J was trimmed by 5 bases and V by 6 bases; bases with no gene match: 9. The chain's CDR3 is CASRDTSGGDNEQFF. The CDR3 nucleotides are TGTGCCAGCAGGGATACTAGCGGAGGGGACAATGAGCAGTTCTTC.

This clonotype was observed many times. The genes are TRBV4-3 and TRBJ2-3, with TRBD2 matching 10 bases. From germline, CDR1 is LGHNA and CDR2 YSLEER. CDR3 length equals 19 residues. The junction had 13 bases not matched to a gene; V was cut back by 0 bases and J by 4 bases. In DNA form, the CDR3 reads TGCGCCAGCAGCCAAGATCAAAGCGGGAGGGCCAGTAGGTCAGATACGCAGTATTTT. The encoded protein is CASSQDQSGRASRSDTQYF.

This sequence joins TRBV6-1 and TRBJ2-5, with TRBD1 matching over 10 bases. Trimming cost V 0 bases and J 2 bases; bases outside gene matches: 6. This CDR3 has 17 amino acids. Germline CDR1 reads MNHNS; CDR2 reads SASEGT. CDR3 nucleotides: TGTGCCAGCAGTGAAGCTCCGGGGACAGGGGAACAAGAGACCCAGTACTTC. It codes for CASSEAPGTGEQETQYF.

The chain employs TRBV10-3 and TRBJ2-4; weak D call: TRBD2 (6 bases). V was shortened by 6 bases and J by 0 bases, with 18 bases between the two germline ends. Germline CDR1 and CDR2: ENHRY and SYGVKD. The CDR3 totals 17 residues. The CDR3 here is CAIRDPSAGLAKNIQYF. CDR3 nucleotides: TGTGCCATCAGGGACCCTAGCGCCGGACTAGCCAAAAACATTCAGTACTTC.